This TCR beta chain came from a study of T cell repertoires in cytomegalovirus infection. At the level of the study: Use of recently identified HLA-C-restricted and well-studied HLA-B-restricted CMV epitopes was part of the study. Indications came from public TCR beta signatures; they pointed to CMV infection and to a matching HLA type. The study's findings and limits: The ex vivo response was dominated by HLA-C-restricted CMV-specific TCR beta clonotypes. Pooled public TCR beta family frequency picked out CMV carriers with the relevant HLA.

TCRdb independently ran MiXCR on the reads; one entry per CDR3 protein. The table lists roughly 860,000 distinct CDR3 sequences, roughly 33% of them singletons. The trim removed 0 bases at V and 11 bases at J, leaving 17 bases unmatched. The CDR3 has 17 residues. CDR1 is SGHKS and CDR2 is YYEKEE in the germline V gene (reference sequence). Regarding this clonotype: Its specificity is unknown.

This chain joins TRBV5-5 and TRBJ2-1, with TRBD2 matching 7 bases. This sequence originates from a human donor in good health (CMV status not recorded). Some clones in this sample may be carry-over from other donors' samples. The sample here was cultured CD8+ T cells from PBMCs, taken from culture after CMV antigen stimulation. The CDR3 nucleotides are TGTGCCAGCAGCTTGGTAGTAGGTTCGGGTAGCGGGCGCAAGCAGTTCTTC. This encodes CASSLVVGSGSGRKQFF.